The 12 T cell receptor beta chains reported below all come from one sample, sequenced in a study of shared clonotypes between healthy human individuals. Some clones are missing from TCRdb's copy, which holds only in-frame ones; the method was immunoSEQ multiplex PCR. The data hold more than 2 million clones, with almost 96% observed a single time. Sample: naive CD4+ T cells sorted from blood. This sample's subset: CD45RA+ positively selected. The receptors were gathered from a man aged 18 to 30 in good health.

The chain couples TRBV6-1 to TRBJ1-6, with TRBD1 as a possible D gene (6 bases). V lost 9 bases to trimming and J lost 14 bases, with 23 bases between them. Germline CDR1 reads MNHNS; CDR2 reads SASEGT. This CDR3 has 14 residues. The CDR3 DNA follows: TGTGCCAGTTCACTAGGACAGATGAATTCGGCCCTCCACTTT. Protein product: CASSLGQMNSALHF.

The chain links TRBV30 to TRBJ2-7; possibly TRBD1 for D (5 bases). V was shortened by 2 bases and J by 3 bases, with 11 bases between the two germline ends. The CDR3 is 13 residues long. CDR1 and CDR2 from the germline V gene are GTSNPN and SVGIG (reference sequence). Here the CDR3 DNA reads TGTGCCTGGAGTCCCATAAGGGGCTACGAGCAGTACTTC. It encodes CAWSPIRGYEQYF.

The chain recombines TRBV19 with TRBJ1-4; D is unclear. This CDR3 has 12 amino acids. Per germline, CDR1 LNHDA and CDR2 SQIVND (reference sequence). Trimming removed 3 bases from V and 8 bases from J, with 7 bases in between. CDR3 bases: TGTGCCAGTAGTATCCCGCGGGAAAAACTGTTTTTT. Encoded protein: CASSIPREKLFF.

This clone was seen just once. The chain carries TRBV5-1 and TRBJ1-2; D gene uncertain. The V end was cut by 0 bases, the J end by 4 bases, with 7 bases between. CDR1 is SGHRS and CDR2 is YFSETQ in the germline V gene. This CDR3 region has 13 residues. For the CDR3, the DNA is TGCGCCAGCAGCTTGGAACCGCCCTATGGCTACACCTTC. Encoded protein: CASSLEPPYGYTF. The full variable domain, rest sourced from reference TRBV5-1 and TRBJ1-2, is KAGVTQTPRYLIKTRGQQVTLSCSPISGHRSVSWYQQTPGQGLQFLFEYFSETQRNKGNFPGRFSGRQFSNSRSEMNVSTLELGDSALYLCASSLEPPYGYTFGSGTRLTVV.

The chain has TRBV7-2 and TRBJ2-5, with unresolved D. In germline, CDR1 is SGHTA, CDR2 FQGNSA. The V end lost 5 bases, the J end lost 5 bases, and 9 bases lay between the germline ends. The CDR3 contains 12 residues. The DNA of the CDR3 is TGTGCCAGCAGCCAGGAACCGGAGACCCAGTACTTC. Translated: CASSQEPETQYF.

This chain joins TRBV6-1 and TRBJ2-7; D might be TRBD1 or TRBD2, each matching 7 bases. Germline-derived CDR1 and CDR2 are MNHNS and SASEGT. V gave up 6 bases and J gave up 3 bases, with 18 bases separating them. CDR3 length equals 15 residues. The CDR3 sequence is CASRAGQGDYYEQYF. The CDR3 bases are TGTGCCAGCAGGGCGGGGCAGGGGGACTACTACGAGCAGTACTTC.

DNA for the CDR3: TGTGCCAGCAGCATAGGGGAGGAGCCCCAGCATTTT. This gives the protein CASSIGEEPQHF. The chain is built from TRBV21-1 and TRBJ1-5. TRBV21-1 is annotated as a pseudogene. This CDR3 is built from 12 residues.

V is TRBV27 and J is TRBJ2-7, with 13 bases fitting TRBD2. The junction had 8 bases not matched to a gene; V was cut back by 5 bases and J by 10 bases. Germline loops: CDR1 MNHEY, CDR2 SMNVEV (reference sequence). CDR3 length: 14 residues. The CDR3 sequence is CASSGPGLAGLQYF. The DNA of the CDR3 is TGTGCCAGCAGTGGCCCGGGACTAGCGGGATTACAGTACTTC.

This clone was counted a single time. The chain combines TRBV5-1 with TRBJ2-2; D gene uncertain. This CDR3 has 15 amino acids. V lost 4 bases and J lost 3, with 13 bases in between. Germline CDR1 and CDR2: SGHRS and YFSETQ. For the CDR3, the DNA is TGCGCCAGCAGCAAGGAGTCTGCGGACACCGGGGAGCTGTTTTTT. It is translated as CASSKESADTGELFF.

This chain's CDR3 is CASNPGLAAPGELFF. The CDR3 nucleotides read TGTGCCAGTAACCCGGGACTAGCGGCGCCCGGGGAGCTGTTTTTT. This rearrangement joins TRBV6-1 to TRBJ2-2; 11 bases match TRBD2. The CDR3 contains 15 residues. The V and J ends lost 9 bases and 6 bases, in that order; junction bases with no gene match: 9. Looked up from germline, CDR1 is MNHNS and CDR2 is SASEGT.

V usage is TRBV5-4 and J usage is TRBJ1-2; D perhaps matches TRBD1 (6 bases). CDR1 SGHNT and CDR2 YYREEE come from the germline V gene (reference sequence). This CDR3 is 13 amino acids long. V lost 4 bases to trimming and J lost 5 bases, with 12 bases between them. CDR3 nucleotide sequence: TGTGCCAGCAGCCAAAACAGGGTATATGGCTACACCTTC. As protein: CASSQNRVYGYTF.

This clone showed up just once. V is TRBV10-3 and J is TRBJ2-7; D may be TRBD2 (9 bases). V lost 11 bases and J 3 bases, leaving 26 bases between the germline ends. There are 16 residues in the CDR3. In germline, CDR1 is ENHRY, CDR2 SYGVKD. The CDR3 sequence: CASRGLAGFQDYEQYF. The CDR3 DNA is TGTGCCTCCAGGGGGCTAGCGGGATTCCAAGACTACGAGCAGTACTTC.